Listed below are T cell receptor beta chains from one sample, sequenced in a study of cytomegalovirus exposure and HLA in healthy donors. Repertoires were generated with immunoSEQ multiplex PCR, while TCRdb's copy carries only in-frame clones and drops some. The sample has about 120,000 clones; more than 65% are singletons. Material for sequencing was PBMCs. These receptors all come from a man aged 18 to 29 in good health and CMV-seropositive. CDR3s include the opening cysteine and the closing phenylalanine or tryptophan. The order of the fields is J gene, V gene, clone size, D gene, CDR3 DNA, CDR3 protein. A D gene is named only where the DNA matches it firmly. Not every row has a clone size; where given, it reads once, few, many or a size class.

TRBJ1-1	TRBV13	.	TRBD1	TGTGCCAGCAGTTCAGGACAGGTTAACACTGAAGCTTTCTTT	CASSSGQVNTEAFF
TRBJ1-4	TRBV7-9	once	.	TGTGCCAGCAGCTCCGGGGTCAAAATTCCTGAAAAACTGTTTTTT	CASSSGVKIPEKLFF
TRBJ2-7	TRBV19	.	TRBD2	TGTGCCAGTAGTTTCTTCGGGACTAGTCCCTACGAGCAGTACTTC	CASSFFGTSPYEQYF
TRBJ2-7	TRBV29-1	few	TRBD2	TGCAGCGTTGAAGGGACTAGCGCGGACGAGCAGTACTTC	CSVEGTSADEQYF
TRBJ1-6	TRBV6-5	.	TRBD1	TGTGCCAGCAGTTACCCACAGGGGGTTAATTCACCCCTCCACTTT	CASSYPQGVNSPLHF
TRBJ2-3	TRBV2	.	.	TGTGCCAGCAGTGTCATGTGGGGGGGCCTGGATACGCAGTATTTT	CASSVMWGGLDTQYF
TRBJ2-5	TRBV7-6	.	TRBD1	TGTGCCAGCAGCTTCGGACAGGGATCCGAAGAGACCCAGTACTTC	CASSFGQGSEETQYF
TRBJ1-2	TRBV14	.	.	TGTGCCAGCAGCCAATCGGCCATAGTGGCGGGCTATGGCTACACCTTC	CASSQSAIVAGYGYTF
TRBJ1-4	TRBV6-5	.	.	TGTGCCAGCAGGCATGGACAGAATAATGAAAAACTGTTTTTT	CASRHGQNNEKLFF
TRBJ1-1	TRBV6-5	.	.	TGTGCCAGCAGCCCGGAGGGTGCTATGAACACTGAAGCTTTCTTT	CASSPEGAMNTEAFF
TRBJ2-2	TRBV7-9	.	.	TGTGCCAGCAGCCCTCGGACACGGACGAACACCGGGGAGCTGTTTTTT	CASSPRTRTNTGELFF
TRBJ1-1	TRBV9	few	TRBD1	TGTGCCAGCAGCGTTGGACAGGGAGGGATCGGCACTGAAGCTTTCTTT	CASSVGQGGIGTEAFF
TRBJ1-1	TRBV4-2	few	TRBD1	TGTGCCAGCAGCCAAGATCAGCTCCGACAGGGCGACACTGAAGCTTTCTTT	CASSQDQLRQGDTEAFF
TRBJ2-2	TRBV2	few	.	TGTGCCAGCACGGGATCGAACACCGGGGAGCTGTTTTTT	CASTGSNTGELFF
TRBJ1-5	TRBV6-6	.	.	TGTGCCAGCAGTTACAGGGGGACAACATATCAGCCCCAGCATTTT	CASSYRGTTYQPQHF
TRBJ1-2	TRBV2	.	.	TGTGCCAGCAGTGTGAGGGGGAGCGCCTATGGCTACACCTTC	CASSVRGSAYGYTF
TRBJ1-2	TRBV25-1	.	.	TGTGCCAGCAGTGGAACCTCCGGGACACTATTCTATGGCTACACCTTC	CASSGTSGTLFYGYTF
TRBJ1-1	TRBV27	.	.	TGTGCCAGCAGTTTAGGAGGAGTGAATACTGAAGCTTTCTTT	CASSLGGVNTEAFF
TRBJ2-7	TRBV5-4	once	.	TGTGCCAGCAGCTCCTTTGGGAGTGACCCGTACGAGCAGTACTTC	CASSSFGSDPYEQYF
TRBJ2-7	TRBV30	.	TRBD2	TGTGCCTGGGCCCATAGCGGGAACTACGAGCAGTACTTC	CAWAHSGNYEQYF
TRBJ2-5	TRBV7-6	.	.	TGTGCCAGCAGCTTATCCGGGGAGACCCAGTACTTC	CASSLSGETQYF
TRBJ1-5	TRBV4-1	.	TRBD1	TGCGCCAGCAGCCAAAGTCCGGGACAGGGGATCCAGCCCCAGCATTTT	CASSQSPGQGIQPQHF
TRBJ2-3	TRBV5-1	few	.	TGCGCCAGCCGGGGTCCGGGCAGCACAGATACGCAGTATTTT	CASRGPGSTDTQYF
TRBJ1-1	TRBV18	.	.	TGTGCCAGCTCACCGGGTTCCCTTGGCGGGGCTTTCTTT	CASSPGSLGGAFF
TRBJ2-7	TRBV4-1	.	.	TGCGCCAGCAGCCAAGGAAGGGGGGAGCAGTACTTC	CASSQGRGEQYF
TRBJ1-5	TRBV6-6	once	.	TGTGCCAGCAGTAACAGGGAATCCGGTCAGCCCCAGCATTTT	CASSNRESGQPQHF
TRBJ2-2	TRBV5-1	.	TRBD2	TGCGCCAGCAGCTCCTCCTCGGGGGGGGTCGGGGAGCTGTTTTTT	CASSSSSGGVGELFF
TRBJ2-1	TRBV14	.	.	TGTGCCAGCAGCGCGGGGGCAAGCTCCTACAATGAGCAGTTCTTC	CASSAGASSYNEQFF
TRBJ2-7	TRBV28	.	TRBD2	TGTGCCAGCAGTGTGACTAGCGGAGGAATCTACGAGCAGTACTTC	CASSVTSGGIYEQYF
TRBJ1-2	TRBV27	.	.	TGTGCCAGCAGCCCCCAGCAGGGGCAGAATGGCTACACCTTC	CASSPQQGQNGYTF
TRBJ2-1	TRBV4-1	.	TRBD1	TGCGCCAGCAGTAATCCGGGACAGCGAACTCTAGGGAATGAGCAGTTCTTC	CASSNPGQRTLGNEQFF
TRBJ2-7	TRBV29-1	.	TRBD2	TGCAGCGTAAAGCTGCTAGCGGGAGTCCACGAGCAGTACTTC	CSVKLLAGVHEQYF
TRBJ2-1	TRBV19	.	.	TGTGCCAGTAGTATACGAGGGGGGGGTTACAATGAGCAGTTCTTC	CASSIRGGGYNEQFF
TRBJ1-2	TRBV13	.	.	TGTGCCAGCGACCCATTGGGAGGGAGGGCCTATGGCTACACCTTC	CASDPLGGRAYGYTF
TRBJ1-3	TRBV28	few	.	TGTGCCAGCAGTTTCCCTAGAACTGGAAACACCATATATTTT	CASSFPRTGNTIYF
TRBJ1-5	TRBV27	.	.	TGTGCCAGCACCCCCCGCCCGGGACAGCCCCAGCATTTT	CASTPRPGQPQHF
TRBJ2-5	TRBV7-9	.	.	TGTGCCAGCAGCTTAGTTGAGCCCCTCCAAGAGACCCAGTACTTC	CASSLVEPLQETQYF
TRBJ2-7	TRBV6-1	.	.	TGTGCCAGCAGTCCGCAAACAGGGCCCTACGAGCAGTACTTC	CASSPQTGPYEQYF
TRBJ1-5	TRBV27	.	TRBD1	TGTGCCAGCAGTCTATCCGGACAGGGAGTTTATCAGCCCCAGCATTTT	CASSLSGQGVYQPQHF
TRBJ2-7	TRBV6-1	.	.	TGTGCCAGCAGTCCACAGGCGAACTACGAGCAGTACTTC	CASSPQANYEQYF
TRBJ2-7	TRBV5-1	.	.	TGCGCCAGCAGCTTGGGAGGGTGGGAGGCCTCCTACGAGCAGTACTTC	CASSLGGWEASYEQYF
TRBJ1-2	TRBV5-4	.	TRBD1	TGTGCCAGCAGCCGCGAGGGACAGCAACCCAACTATGGCTACACCTTC	CASSREGQQPNYGYTF
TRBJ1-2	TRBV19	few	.	TGTGCCAGTAGTATTACCAGGGGCCATGGCTACACCTTC	CASSITRGHGYTF
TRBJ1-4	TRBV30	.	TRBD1	TGTGCCTCTGGATTGGACAGGGATGAAAAACTGTTTTTT	CASGLDRDEKLFF
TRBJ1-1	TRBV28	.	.	TGTGCCAGCAACCCCCAGGGATTTGTCGACACTGAAGCTTTCTTT	CASNPQGFVDTEAFF
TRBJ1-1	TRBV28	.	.	TGTGCCAGCAGTTTATTTGCAGGGCCGGCTGAAGCTTTCTTT	CASSLFAGPAEAFF
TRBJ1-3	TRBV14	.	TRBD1	TGTGCCAGCAGCCAAGTCGGCGACAGGGGGTTTTCTGGAAACACCATATATTTT	CASSQVGDRGFSGNTIYF
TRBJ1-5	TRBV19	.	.	TGTGCCTCTCGCCCTGGAGGGCAGGGTAAGCAGCCCCAGCATTTT	CASRPGGQGKQPQHF
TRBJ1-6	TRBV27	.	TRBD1	TGTGCCAGCAGTTTATCCCCAGGGGGTATTTCACCCCTCCACTTT	CASSLSPGGISPLHF
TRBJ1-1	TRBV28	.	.	TGTGCCAGCAGCCCAGGGTACACTGAAGCTTTCTTT	CASSPGYTEAFF
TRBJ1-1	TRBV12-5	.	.	TGTGCTAGTGGTTTCGGGGGGCCCAGTCCCACTGAAGCTTTCTTT	CASGFGGPSPTEAFF
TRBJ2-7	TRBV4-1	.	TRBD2	TGCGCCAGCAGCCATGGACTAGCGGGGGGGTTCGACGAGCAGTACTTC	CASSHGLAGGFDEQYF
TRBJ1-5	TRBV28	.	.	TGTGCCAGCAGTTTACAGGGTCATGGCCAGCCCCAGCATTTT	CASSLQGHGQPQHF
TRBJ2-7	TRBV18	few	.	TGTGCCAGCACGGACCGGGACTCCTACGAGCAGTACTTC	CASTDRDSYEQYF